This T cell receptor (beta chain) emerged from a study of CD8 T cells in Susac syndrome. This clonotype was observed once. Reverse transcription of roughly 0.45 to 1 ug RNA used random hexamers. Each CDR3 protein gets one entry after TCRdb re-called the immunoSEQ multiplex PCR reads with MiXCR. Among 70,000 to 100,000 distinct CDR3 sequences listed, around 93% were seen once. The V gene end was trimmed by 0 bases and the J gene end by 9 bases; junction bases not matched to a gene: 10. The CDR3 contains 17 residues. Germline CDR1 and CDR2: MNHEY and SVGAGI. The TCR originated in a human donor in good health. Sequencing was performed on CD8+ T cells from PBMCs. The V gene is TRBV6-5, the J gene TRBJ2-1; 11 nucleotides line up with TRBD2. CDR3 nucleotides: TGTGCCAGCAGTTACTCGACGGTAGCGGGGGGGCCCAGTGAGCAGTTCTTC. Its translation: CASSYSTVAGGPSEQFF.